Shown below are 28 T cell receptor beta chains from a single sample sequenced in a study of CD8 T cells in ankylosing spondylitis. A single record per CDR3 protein comes from TCRdb applying MiXCR to the 5' RACE reads. The sample lists approximately 400,000 distinct CDR3 sequences, more than 15% occurring once. Findings and limits, study-wide: Made up of eight or nine highly homologous variants, a TCR beta motif appeared characteristic of ankylosing spondylitis blood.

Antigen specificity for these receptors is unknown. Material for sequencing was blood, either unsorted or a sorted T cell fraction (not recorded which). The receptors originated from a male donor with ankylosing spondylitis.

There are a few counts of this clonotype. V usage is TRBV7-9 and J usage is TRBJ1-4; 9 bases are shared with TRBD1. The CDR3 is made up of 16 amino acids. The junction had 11 bases not matched to a gene; V was cut back by 5 bases and J by 7 bases. CDR1 is SEHNR and CDR2 is FQNEAQ in the germline V gene (reference sequence). The CDR3: CASSEGQGQGFEKLFF. For the CDR3, the DNA is TGTGCCAGCAGCGAAGGACAGGGACAGGGATTTGAAAAACTGTTTTTT.

This clonotype was observed a few times. The germline gene is not matched at one end of the junction; a read error may be the cause. The gene calls are TRBV7-7 and TRBJ2-5; the D is unclear. Germline CDR1 SSHAT, CDR2 FNYEAQ (reference sequence). The CDR3 spans 15 residues. DNA of the CDR3: TGTGCTAGCAGCCCCTTTGTGGGTATAGGAGAGACCCAGTACTTC. It specifies CASSPFVGIGETQYF.

CDR3 in DNA: TGTGCCAGCAGCTTAGGGGGACAGGGGCCCTACGAGCAGTACTTC. Protein product: CASSLGGQGPYEQYF. The rearrangement uses TRBV7-2 and TRBJ2-7, with TRBD1 matching 10 bases. The germline CDR1 and CDR2 sequences are SGHTA and FQGNSA. Germline trimming cut 1 base from V and 2 bases from J; bases unmatched to any gene: 2. The CDR3 is 15 amino acids.

The chain links TRBV24-1 to TRBJ1-4; 7 bases agree with TRBD1. Losses at the gene ends were 4 bases for V and 8 bases for J; bases not matched to a gene: 15. The CDR3 has 17 amino acids. Germline lookup yields CDR1 KGHDR and CDR2 SFDVKD. The CDR3 nucleotides are TGTGCCACCAGTGAAGGGACAGTTGGATGGGGAGACGAAAAACTGTTTTTT. Amino acids: CATSEGTVGWGDEKLFF.

There are a few counts of this clonotype. V gene TRBV7-8 combines with J gene TRBJ2-7; a weak D match, TRBD2 (5 bases). Germline V gene sequence: CDR1 SGHVS, CDR2 FQNEAQ. CDR3 size: 17 residues. Trimming shortened V by 1 base and J by 2 bases, and 18 bases separated the two germline ends. CDR3 sequence (DNA): TGTGCCAGCAGCTTAGGCTACCACGGGAAGACCCCCTACGAGCAGTACTTC. This sequence encodes CASSLGYHGKTPYEQYF. The variable domain in full, completed from reference TRBV7-8 and TRBJ2-7, reads GAGVSQSPRYKVAKRGQDVALRCDPISGHVSLFWYQQALGQGPEFLTYFQNEAQLDKSGLPSDRFFAERPEGSVSTLKIQRTQQEDSAVYLCASSLGYHGKTPYEQYFGPGTRLTVT.

The V gene is TRBV5-8, the J gene TRBJ1-1; D uncertain. V lost 1 base to trimming and J lost 0 bases, with 16 bases between them. This CDR3 contains 17 residues. From germline, CDR1 is SGHTS and CDR2 YDEGEE. The CDR3 loop is CASSLLAGRVMNTEAFF. CDR3 bases: TGTGCCAGCAGCTTGTTAGCAGGTCGGGTGATGAACACTGAAGCTTTCTTT. Together with reference TRBV5-8 and TRBJ1-1, the CDR3 gives the full variable domain: EAGVTQSPTHLIKTRGQQATLRCSPISGHTSVYWYQQALGLGLQFLLWYDEGEERNRGNFPPRFSGRQFPNYSSELNVNALELEDSALYLCASSLLAGRVMNTEAFFGQGTRLTVV.

This clonotype turned up a few times. The rearrangement links TRBV27 to TRBJ2-1, with D unresolved. CDR1 and CDR2 (germline): MNHEY, SMNVEV (reference sequence). The CDR3 runs 14 residues. V gave up 3 bases and J gave up 2 bases, with 8 bases separating them. The CDR3 DNA follows: TGTGCCAGCAGTTTGCGGATTGCCTACAATGAGCAGTTCTTC. This gives the protein CASSLRIAYNEQFF.

This clonotype was recorded many times. The chain couples TRBV12-3 or TRBV12-4 to TRBJ2-7; a weak D match, TRBD1 (5 bases). The CDR3 totals 12 residues. V gave up 5 bases and J gave up 3 bases, with 8 bases separating them. The CDR3 here is CASSRQNYEQYF. CDR3 in DNA: TGTGCCAGCAGTCGACAGAACTACGAGCAGTACTTC.

This clonotype occurred a few times. The V and J genes are TRBV19 and TRBJ2-3, with D possibly being TRBD1 (5 bases). The CDR3 covers 14 residues. V gave up 3 bases and J gave up 1 base, with 8 bases separating them. CDR1 is LNHDA, CDR2 SQIVND, per germline (reference sequence). The CDR3 is CASSIPGRTDTQYF. The CDR3 DNA follows: TGTGCCAGTAGTATCCCAGGGCGCACAGATACGCAGTATTTT.

This clonotype was observed a few times. V usage is TRBV6-1 and J usage is TRBJ1-2; D is ambiguous. Germline loops: CDR1 MNHNS, CDR2 SASEGT. This CDR3 comprises 13 residues. V lost 7 bases, J lost 1 base, and 10 bases lay in between. The CDR3 coding sequence is TGTGCCAGCACCTTGGGAGTTAACTATGGCTACACCTTC. This sequence encodes CASTLGVNYGYTF.

This clonotype was seen a handful of times. CDR3 in amino acids: CASSLLPILNTGELFF. The CDR3 DNA is TGTGCCAGCAGCTTACTACCTATCTTAAACACCGGGGAGCTGTTTTTT. This chain links TRBV7-2 with TRBJ2-2, with D hard to call. Germline V gene sequence: CDR1 SGHTA, CDR2 FQGNSA. The CDR3 has 16 residues. V gave up 2 bases and J gave up 2 bases, with 12 bases separating them.

This clonotype has just a few counts. V usage is TRBV10-3 and J usage is TRBJ2-7, with D tentatively TRBD2 (5 bases). The V and J ends lost 3 bases and 1 base respectively, with 10 bases between them. There are 14 residues in the CDR3. Germline V gene lookup returns CDR1 ENHRY and CDR2 SYGVKD. The CDR3 DNA sequence: TGTGCCATCAGTGACGGGGTAGGGTCCTACGAGCAGTACTTC. Amino acid sequence: CAISDGVGSYEQYF.

There are many counts of this clonotype. CDR3 DNA: TGTGCCAGCAACCGAAACGGGGAGCTGTTTTTT. Encoded protein: CASNRNGELFF. This chain uses TRBV2 with TRBJ2-2; D is uncertain. Per the germline V gene, CDR1 is SNHLY and CDR2 is FYNNEI. V gave up 7 bases and J gave up 7 bases, with 7 bases separating them. The CDR3 is 11 amino acids.

The chain uses TRBV2 and TRBJ1-4; D remains unclear. The CDR3 is 13 amino acids. Trimming removed 4 bases at V and 5 bases at J, with 8 bases between. In germline, CDR1 is SNHLY, CDR2 FYNNEI. CDR3 sequence reads: CASSAGGNEKLFF. CDR3 nucleotides: TGTGCCAGCAGTGCCGGAGGAAATGAAAAACTGTTTTTT. Full variable domain (outside the CDR3, taken from reference TRBV2 and TRBJ1-4): EPEVTQTPSHQVTQMGQEVILRCVPISNHLYFYWYRQILGQKVEFLVSFYNNEISEKSEIFDDQFSVERPDGSNFTLKIRSTKLEDSAMYFCASSAGGNEKLFFGSGTQLSVL.

This clonotype was seen a handful of times. The chain links TRBV20-1 to TRBJ2-7; no clear D. V was trimmed by 2 bases and J by 4 bases, leaving 15 bases between them. This CDR3 spans 14 amino acids. Germline V gene sequence: CDR1 DFQATT, CDR2 SNEGSKA (reference sequence). CDR3 residues: CSARPPETSYEQYF. CDR3 DNA sequence: TGCAGTGCTAGACCACCAGAGACCTCATACGAGCAGTACTTC.

V usage is TRBV19 and J usage is TRBJ2-3; D may correspond to TRBD1 or TRBD2 (5 bases each). The CDR3 contains 14 residues. Germline assignment: CDR1 LNHDA and CDR2 SQIVND (reference sequence). Between the trimmed V and J ends, which lost 2 bases and 6 bases, there was a span of 12 bases. The CDR3 DNA follows: TGTGCCAGTAGTATACGGGGCGGCGACGATACGCAGTATTTT. Its protein product is CASSIRGGDDTQYF.

This clonotype was recorded a few times. The rearrangement joins TRBV29-1 to TRBJ2-7, with 7 bases fitting TRBD2. The CDR3 contains 12 residues. Germline V gene lookup returns CDR1 SQVTM and CDR2 ANQGSEA. With 4 bases clipped from V and 6 bases from J, the junction kept 6 bases outside the gene matches. The chain's CDR3 is CSVGGGAREQYF. Written as DNA, the CDR3 is TGCAGCGTTGGGGGGGGTGCTCGCGAGCAGTACTTC.

This clonotype was seen a few times. The V and J genes are TRBV15 and TRBJ2-5; D uncertain. The CDR3 covers 14 residues. Trimming stripped 3 bases from V and 3 bases from J, with 11 bases between. Germline assignment: CDR1 LNHNV and CDR2 YYDKDF (reference sequence). CDR3 protein: CATSSGSPKETQYF. The CDR3 DNA is TGTGCCACCAGCAGCGGCAGCCCGAAAGAGACCCAGTACTTC.

The chain carries TRBV3-1 and TRBJ2-3, with D unclear. Germline assignment: CDR1 LGHDT and CDR2 YNNKEL (reference sequence). The CDR3 contains 13 residues. The V gene lost 3 bases and the J gene lost 7 bases, with 11 bases spanning the gap. The CDR3 here is CASSHPGSNTQYF. In DNA, the CDR3 is TGTGCCAGCAGCCATCCGGGTTCCAATACGCAGTATTTT.

A few counts support this clonotype. The rearrangement links TRBV4-1 to TRBJ1-1; 10 bases line up with TRBD1. Germline V gene sequence: CDR1 MGHRA, CDR2 YSYEKL. V trimming: 2 bases; J trimming: 8 bases; junction bases outside the gene matches: 8. The CDR3 totals 15 residues. DNA for the CDR3: TGCGCCAGCAGCCAATGGAGACAGGGGGCTGGGGAAGCTTTCTTT. Translating it yields CASSQWRQGAGEAFF.

This chain joins TRBV9 and TRBJ2-5, with a tentative D call TRBD2 (6 bases). This CDR3 has 16 residues. V lost 3 bases and J 2 bases, leaving 17 bases between the germline ends. The germline gives CDR1 SGDLS, CDR2 YYNGEE. The CDR3 here is CASSGGDLQRQETQYF. CDR3 bases: TGTGCCAGCAGCGGAGGGGACTTACAACGACAAGAGACCCAGTACTTC.

The chain joins TRBV6-1 to TRBJ2-6; possibly TRBD2 for D (5 bases). CDR3 length equals 16 residues. The V end lost 7 bases, the J end lost 0 bases, and 13 bases lay between the germline ends. In germline, CDR1 is MNHNS, CDR2 SASEGT. The CDR3 nucleotides are TGTGCCAGCACCCGGAGGACCCCCTCTGGGGCCAACGTCCTGACTTTC. Amino acid sequence: CASTRRTPSGANVLTF.

This clonotype was observed a few times. The chain links TRBV6-5 to TRBJ2-7, with D unresolved. Germline CDR1 and CDR2: MNHEY and SVGAGI. The CDR3 sequence is 12 residues long. V lost 6 bases and J 3 bases, leaving 9 bases between the germline ends. For the CDR3, the DNA is TGTGCCAGCAGCCATGGAAACTACGAGCAGTACTTC. Translating gives CASSHGNYEQYF.

The gene calls are TRBV28 and TRBJ2-7; D call uncertain. The CDR3 extends over 12 amino acids. With 5 bases removed from V and 6 bases from J, the gap between germline ends came to 11 bases. From germline, CDR1 is MDHEN and CDR2 SYDVKM. CDR3 amino acids: CASSTPPFEQYF. CDR3 bases: TGTGCCAGCAGTACCCCCCCATTCGAGCAGTACTTC.

By share, this clonotype counts as medium-sized (0.01 to 0.1%). CDR3 sequence: CSVEATRYNEQFF. DNA of the CDR3: TGCAGCGTTGAAGCCACTAGATACAATGAGCAGTTCTTC. The chain employs TRBV29-1 and TRBJ2-1, with D possibly TRBD2 on 5 matching bases. Trimming took off 1 base at V and 4 bases at J, with 8 bases between the two ends. The CDR3 is 13 residues long. Germline loops: CDR1 SQVTM, CDR2 ANQGSEA.

J is TRBJ2-7 and V is TRBV28, with a tentative D call TRBD1 (6 bases). Germline V gene lookup returns CDR1 MDHEN and CDR2 SYDVKM. This CDR3 has 15 amino acids. V was trimmed by 7 bases and J by 3 bases, leaving 19 bases between them. DNA of the CDR3: TGTGCCAGCACCGCCGGGACACCCTTGGGCTACGAGCAGTACTTC. This codes for CASTAGTPLGYEQYF.

This clonotype was detected only a few times. The chain couples TRBV6-1 to TRBJ1-3, with 8 bases matching TRBD1. V shed 5 bases and J 0 bases; nucleotides not matched to a gene: 6. The CDR3 has 16 residues. CDR1 is MNHNS, CDR2 SASEGT, per germline. CDR3 sequence reads: CASSKDRARSGNTIYF. The CDR3 DNA follows: TGTGCCAGCAGTAAGGACAGGGCACGCTCTGGAAACACCATATATTTT.

This chain connects TRBV4-1 to TRBJ2-4; D not resolved. The CDR3 length is 16 residues. V was trimmed by 2 bases and J by 2 bases, leaving 13 bases between them. CDR1 and CDR2 (germline): MGHRA, YSYEKL. DNA of the CDR3: TGCGCCAGCAGCCAACCCAGCCTAGGCCCCAAAAACATTCAGTACTTC. Protein product: CASSQPSLGPKNIQYF.